This T cell receptor beta chain was sequenced for a study of T cells expressing NK-cell markers. CDR3 length: 13 amino acids. CDR1 and CDR2 from the germline V gene are DFQATT and SNEGSKA (reference sequence). TCRdb reworked the 5' RACE reads into one entry per CDR3 protein, no DNA. In all, the sample yields 400,000 to 500,000 distinct CDR3 sequences. The chain has TRBV20-1 and TRBJ1-6; TCRdb's D call of TRBD1 is untestable without DNA. This TCR was sampled from a woman aged 18 to 75 in good health. The source material was blood T cells: a sorted CD56 or NKG2C T cell subset, CD4+ or CD8+ T cells, or bulk PBMC T cells (not recorded which). CDR3 residues: CSASAGGNSPLHF.